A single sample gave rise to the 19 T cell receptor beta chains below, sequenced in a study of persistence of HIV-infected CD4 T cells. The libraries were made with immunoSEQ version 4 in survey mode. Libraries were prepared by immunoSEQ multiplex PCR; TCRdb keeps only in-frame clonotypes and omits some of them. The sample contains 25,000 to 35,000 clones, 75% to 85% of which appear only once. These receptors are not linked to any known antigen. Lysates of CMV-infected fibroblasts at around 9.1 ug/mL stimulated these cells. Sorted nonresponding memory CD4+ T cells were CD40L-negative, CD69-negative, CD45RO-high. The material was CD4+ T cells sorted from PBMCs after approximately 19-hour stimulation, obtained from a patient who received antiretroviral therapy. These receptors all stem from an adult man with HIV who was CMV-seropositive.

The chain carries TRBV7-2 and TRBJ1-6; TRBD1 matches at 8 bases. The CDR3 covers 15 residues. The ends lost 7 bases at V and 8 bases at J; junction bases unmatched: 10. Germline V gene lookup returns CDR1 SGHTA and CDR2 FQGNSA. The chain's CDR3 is CASTSQGGLHSPLHF. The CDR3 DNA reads TGTGCCAGCACCTCACAGGGGGGGCTTCATTCACCCCTCCACTTT.

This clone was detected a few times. Written as DNA, the CDR3 is TGTGCCAGCAGCGCTCTTAGCCCCAACGAGCAGTACTTC. Its protein is CASSALSPNEQYF. The chain joins TRBV7-6 to TRBJ2-7; D is unresolved. Trimming took 5 bases from V and 5 from J, leaving 13 bases between them. Germline V gene data show CDR1 as SGHVS and CDR2 as FNYEAQ. The CDR3 totals 13 residues. Looking up the rest from reference TRBV7-6 and TRBJ2-7 gives the full variable domain: GAGVSQSPRYKVTKRGQDVALRCDPISGHVSLYWYRQALGQGPEFLTYFNYEAQQDKSGLPNDRFSAERPEGSISTLTIQRTEQRDSAMYRCASSALSPNEQYFGPGTRLTVT.

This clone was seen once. CDR3 region: CASSPRQGESQPQHF. The DNA for the CDR3 is TGTGCCAGCAGCCCCCGACAGGGAGAAAGCCAGCCCCAGCATTTT. The gene calls are TRBV6-2 or TRBV6-3 and TRBJ1-5; 7 bases are a match to TRBD1. V lost 6 bases to trimming and J lost 7 bases; unmatched junction nucleotides: 12. Germline V gene data show CDR1 as MNHEY and CDR2 as SVGEGT. The CDR3 is 15 residues long.

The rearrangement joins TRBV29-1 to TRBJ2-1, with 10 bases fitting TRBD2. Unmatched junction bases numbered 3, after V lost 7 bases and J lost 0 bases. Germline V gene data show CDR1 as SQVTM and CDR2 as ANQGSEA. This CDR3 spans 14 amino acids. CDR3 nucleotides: TGCAGCGCCAAGCGGGGGGGCTCCTACAATGAGCAGTTCTTC. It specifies CSAKRGGSYNEQFF.

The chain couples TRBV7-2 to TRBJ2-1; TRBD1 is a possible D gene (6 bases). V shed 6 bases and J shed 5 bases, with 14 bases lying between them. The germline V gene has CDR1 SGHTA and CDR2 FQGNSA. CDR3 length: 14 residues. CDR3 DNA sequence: TGTGCCAGCAGAACCGGGACACCGAACAATGAGCAGTTCTTC. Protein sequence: CASRTGTPNNEQFF.

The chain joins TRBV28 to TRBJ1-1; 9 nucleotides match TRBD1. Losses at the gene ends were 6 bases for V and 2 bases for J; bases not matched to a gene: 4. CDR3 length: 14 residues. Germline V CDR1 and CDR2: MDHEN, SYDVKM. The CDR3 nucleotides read TGTGCCAGCAGCTGGGACAGGGTTAACACTGAAGCTTTCTTT. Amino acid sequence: CASSWDRVNTEAFF.

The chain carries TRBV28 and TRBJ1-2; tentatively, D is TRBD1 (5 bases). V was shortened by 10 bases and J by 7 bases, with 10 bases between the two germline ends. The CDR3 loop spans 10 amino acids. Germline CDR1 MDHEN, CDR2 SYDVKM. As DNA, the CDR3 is TGTGCCACAAAGGGGTCTGGCTACACCTTC. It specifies CATKGSGYTF.

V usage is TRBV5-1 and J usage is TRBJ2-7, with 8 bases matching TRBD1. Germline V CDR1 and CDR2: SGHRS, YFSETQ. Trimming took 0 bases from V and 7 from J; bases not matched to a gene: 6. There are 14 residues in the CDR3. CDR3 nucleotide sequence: TGCGCCAGCAGCTTGGTACAGGGGGTGGGTGAGCAGTACTTC. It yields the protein CASSLVQGVGEQYF.

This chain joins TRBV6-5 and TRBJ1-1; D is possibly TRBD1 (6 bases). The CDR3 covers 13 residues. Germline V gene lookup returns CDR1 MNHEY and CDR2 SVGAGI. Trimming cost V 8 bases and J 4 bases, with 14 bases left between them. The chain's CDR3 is CASSTGLGTEAFF. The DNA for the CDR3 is TGTGCCAGCTCCACAGGGTTAGGCACTGAAGCTTTCTTT.

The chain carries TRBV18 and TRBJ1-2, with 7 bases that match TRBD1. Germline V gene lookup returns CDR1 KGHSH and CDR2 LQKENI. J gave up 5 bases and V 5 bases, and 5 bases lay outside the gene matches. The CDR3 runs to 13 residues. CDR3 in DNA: TGTGCCAGCTCAAGGGACAGTGCGTATGGCTACACCTTC. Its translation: CASSRDSAYGYTF.

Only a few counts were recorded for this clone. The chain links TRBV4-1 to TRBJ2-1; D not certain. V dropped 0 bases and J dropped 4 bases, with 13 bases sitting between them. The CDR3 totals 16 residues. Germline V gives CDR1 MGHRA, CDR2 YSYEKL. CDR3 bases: TGCGCCAGCAGCCAAGATTTAGGACCCCGGTACAATGAGCAGTTCTTC. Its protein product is CASSQDLGPRYNEQFF.

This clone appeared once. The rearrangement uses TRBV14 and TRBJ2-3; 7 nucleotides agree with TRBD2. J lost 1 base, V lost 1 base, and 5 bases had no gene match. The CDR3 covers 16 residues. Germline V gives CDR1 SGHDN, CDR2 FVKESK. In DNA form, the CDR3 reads TGTGCCAGCAGCCAAGCCCCAGCGGGGCGCACAGATACGCAGTATTTT. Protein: CASSQAPAGRTDTQYF.

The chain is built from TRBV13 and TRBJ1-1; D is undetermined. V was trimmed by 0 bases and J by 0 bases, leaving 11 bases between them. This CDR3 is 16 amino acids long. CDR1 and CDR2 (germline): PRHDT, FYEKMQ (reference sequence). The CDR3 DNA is TGTGCCAGCAGCTTAGGTGGGTTAACCCTGAACACTGAAGCTTTCTTT. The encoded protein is CASSLGGLTLNTEAFF.

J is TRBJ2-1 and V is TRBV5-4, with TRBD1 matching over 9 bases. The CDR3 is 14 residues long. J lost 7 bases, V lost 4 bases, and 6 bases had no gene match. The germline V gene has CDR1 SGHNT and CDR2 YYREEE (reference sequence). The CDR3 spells CASSTRTGVNEQFF. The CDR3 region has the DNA TGTGCCAGCAGCACCCGGACAGGGGTTAATGAGCAGTTCTTC.

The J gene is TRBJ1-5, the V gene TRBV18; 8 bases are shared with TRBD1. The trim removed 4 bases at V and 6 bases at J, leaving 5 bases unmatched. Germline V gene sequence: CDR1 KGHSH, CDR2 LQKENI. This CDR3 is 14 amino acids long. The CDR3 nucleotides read TGTGCCAGCTCACGAACAGGGGGGGGTCAGCCCCAGCATTTT. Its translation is CASSRTGGGQPQHF.

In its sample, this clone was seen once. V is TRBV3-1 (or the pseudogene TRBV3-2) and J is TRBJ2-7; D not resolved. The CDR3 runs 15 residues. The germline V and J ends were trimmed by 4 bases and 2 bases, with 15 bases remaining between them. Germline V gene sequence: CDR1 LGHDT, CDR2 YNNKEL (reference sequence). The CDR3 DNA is TGTGCCAGCAGCCTTTATTTGGACCGCGCCTACGAGCAGTACTTC. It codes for CASSLYLDRAYEQYF.

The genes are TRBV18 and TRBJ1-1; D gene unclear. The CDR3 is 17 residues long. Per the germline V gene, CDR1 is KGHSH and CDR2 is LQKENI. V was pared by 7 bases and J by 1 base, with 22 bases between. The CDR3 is CASFPTRVINTNTEAFF. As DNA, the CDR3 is TGTGCCAGCTTCCCAACGAGGGTGATCAATACGAACACTGAAGCTTTCTTT.

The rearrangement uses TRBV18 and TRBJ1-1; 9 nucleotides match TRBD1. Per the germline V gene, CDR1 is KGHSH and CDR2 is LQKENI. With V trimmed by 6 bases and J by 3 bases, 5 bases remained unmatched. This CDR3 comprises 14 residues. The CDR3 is CASSPRTGDTEAFF. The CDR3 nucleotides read TGTGCCAGCTCCCCCCGGACAGGGGACACTGAAGCTTTCTTT.

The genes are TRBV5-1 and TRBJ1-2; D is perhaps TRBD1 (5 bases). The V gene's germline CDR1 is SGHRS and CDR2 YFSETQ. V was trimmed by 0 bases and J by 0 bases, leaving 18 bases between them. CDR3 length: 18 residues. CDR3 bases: TGCGCCAGCAGCTTGGATGGGGCCGGGACCGGAGCTAACTATGGCTACACCTTC. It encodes CASSLDGAGTGANYGYTF.